These 29 T cell receptor beta chains came from one sample sequenced in a study of cytomegalovirus exposure and HLA in healthy donors. 13 Jbeta primers and 60 Vbeta primers were used for the PCR. Libraries were prepared by immunoSEQ multiplex PCR; TCRdb keeps only in-frame clonotypes and omits some of them. The table shows fewer than 350,000 clones, with around nine tenths occurring only once. Source material: PBMCs. All receptors come from a woman aged 18-29 years in good health and CMV-seronegative.

The V call is TRBV14, the J call TRBJ2-1, with 7 bases matching TRBD1. The CDR3 runs 16 residues. Germline V gene lookup returns CDR1 SGHDN and CDR2 FVKESK. Trimming took 4 bases from V and 3 from J; bases not matched to a gene: 9. CDR3 DNA sequence: TGTGCCAGCAGCCTGACCCGGGACAGATACTACAATGAGCAGTTCTTC. This translates into CASSLTRDRYYNEQFF.

The chain employs TRBV7-3 and TRBJ1-2, with 7 bases matching TRBD1. V was pared by 0 bases and J by 0 bases, with 1 base of the junction left unmatched. Germline V gene sequence: CDR1 SGHTA, CDR2 FQGTGA. This CDR3 is 15 amino acids long. CDR3 DNA: TGTGCCAGCAGCTTAACGGGGACAGCTAACTATGGCTACACCTTC. This translates into CASSLTGTANYGYTF.

The rearrangement uses TRBV10-3 and TRBJ2-7; 7 bases align to TRBD1. CDR3 length: 15 residues. The germline gives CDR1 ENHRY, CDR2 SYGVKD. After removal of 4 bases from V and 0 bases from J, the junction contained 6 bases not matched to a gene. The CDR3 DNA is TGTGCCATCAGTGGACGACAGGGATCCTCCTACGAGCAGTACTTC. It encodes CAISGRQGSSYEQYF.

This clone occurred once. This sequence joins TRBV27 and TRBJ1-2, with 8 bases lining up with TRBD1. Trimming cost V 0 bases and J 4 bases; bases outside gene matches: 7. In germline, CDR1 is MNHEY, CDR2 SMNVEV (reference sequence). The CDR3 runs 16 residues. This chain's CDR3 is CASSLSGTGGSYGYTF. CDR3 sequence (DNA): TGTGCCAGCAGTTTATCAGGGACAGGCGGTTCCTATGGCTACACCTTC.

The CDR3 region has the DNA TGTGCCAGCACCTACTCCGGGACAGGGGAGGGTGAGCAGTTCTTC. Amino acids: CASTYSGTGEGEQFF. The V gene is TRBV7-9, the J gene TRBJ2-1; 10 bases are a match to TRBD1. The CDR3 is 15 residues long. CDR1 is SEHNR, CDR2 FQNEAQ, per germline (reference sequence). After removal of 7 bases from V and 9 bases from J, the junction contained 12 bases not matched to a gene.

This chain uses TRBV4-1 with TRBJ2-7; D is undetermined. CDR3 length: 15 residues. Germline V lookup: CDR1 MGHRA, CDR2 YSYEKL. The germline V and J ends were trimmed by 4 bases and 1 base, with 14 bases remaining between them. The CDR3 loop reads CASSPSPRVSYEQYF. The CDR3 bases are TGCGCCAGCAGCCCGAGTCCTCGGGTTTCCTACGAGCAGTACTTC.

This clone was observed a single time. J is TRBJ1-6 and V is TRBV11-2, with TRBD1 identical over 7 bases. The ends lost 1 base at V and 8 bases at J; junction bases unmatched: 5. Germline loops: CDR1 SGHAT, CDR2 FQNNGV. The CDR3 is 15 amino acids. CDR3: CASSLADRVDSPLHF. Written as DNA, the CDR3 is TGTGCCAGCAGCTTAGCCGACAGGGTAGATTCACCCCTCCACTTT.

Concerning this clone: This same CDR3 is encoded by further DNA sequences in the sample. The chain uses TRBV5-1 and TRBJ2-5, with TRBD2 as a possible D gene (7 bases). Between the trimmed V and J ends, which lost 1 base and 2 bases, there was a span of 9 bases. CDR1 SGHRS and CDR2 YFSETQ come from the germline V gene. The CDR3 extends over 14 amino acids. In DNA form, the CDR3 reads TGCGCCAGCAGCTTGAGGGGGGGACAAGAGACCCAGTACTTC. Its protein is CASSLRGGQETQYF.

This rearrangement joins TRBV6-1 to TRBJ2-7, with D maybe TRBD2 (6 bases). V lost 6 bases, J lost 0 bases, and 12 bases lay in between. Germline V gene data show CDR1 as MNHNS and CDR2 as SASEGT. The CDR3 consists of 14 residues. CDR3 DNA: TGTGCCAGCAGCGACCGGGGGAACTCCTACGAGCAGTACTTC. Its protein product is CASSDRGNSYEQYF.

This chain uses TRBV18 with TRBJ2-7, with 7 bases fitting TRBD1. In germline, CDR1 is KGHSH, CDR2 LQKENI. This CDR3 has 17 amino acids. The V segment lost 6 bases and the J segment 3 bases; nucleotides outside the gene matches: 17. The CDR3 loop reads CASSGPDRDSSYYEQYF. CDR3 in DNA: TGTGCCAGCTCGGGACCCGACAGGGATTCATCCTACTACGAGCAGTACTTC.

The chain is built from TRBV11-2 and TRBJ1-1, with 7 nucleotides matching TRBD1. V shed 1 base and J 5 bases; nucleotides not matched to a gene: 4. CDR3 size: 14 residues. Germline V lookup: CDR1 SGHAT, CDR2 FQNNGV. In DNA, the CDR3 is TGTGCCAGCAGCTTAGCAGGGGGTTTAACTGAAGCTTTCTTT. Protein: CASSLAGGLTEAFF.

This chain uses TRBV19 with TRBJ1-5, with TRBD1 as a possible D gene (5 bases). This CDR3 has 14 residues. Germline CDR1 reads LNHDA; CDR2 reads SQIVND (reference sequence). Deletions cut 4 bases from V and 9 bases from J, with 16 bases between. The CDR3 is CASSRAGQRGPQHF. DNA for the CDR3: TGTGCCAGTAGTAGGGCCGGACAACGAGGGCCCCAGCATTTT.

The chain couples TRBV6-6 to TRBJ1-5, with 9 bases lining up with TRBD1. V lost 7 bases to trimming and J lost 4 bases; unmatched junction nucleotides: 5. The CDR3 is 14 residues long. Germline V gene lookup returns CDR1 MNHNY and CDR2 SVGAGI (reference sequence). The CDR3 loop reads CASTRTGDNQPQHF. CDR3 DNA sequence: TGTGCCAGCACTAGGACAGGGGATAATCAGCCCCAGCATTTT.

The J gene is TRBJ1-2, the V gene TRBV9, with a tentative D call TRBD1 (6 bases). Germline V gives CDR1 SGDLS, CDR2 YYNGEE. The length of the CDR3 is 15 residues. V gave up 0 bases and J gave up 3 bases, with 12 bases separating them. CDR3 nucleotide sequence: TGTGCCAGCAGCGTAGCCCCGGACAGTCACTATGGCTACACCTTC. Its translation: CASSVAPDSHYGYTF.

This clone was counted a single time. The genes are TRBV2 and TRBJ1-2; 8 nucleotides line up with TRBD1. In germline, CDR1 is SNHLY, CDR2 FYNNEI. The CDR3 totals 15 residues. After removal of 2 bases from V and 2 bases from J, the junction contained 4 bases not matched to a gene. The CDR3 protein is CASSEIRTGNYGYTF. The CDR3 DNA reads TGTGCCAGCAGTGAAATCCGGACAGGGAACTATGGCTACACCTTC.

The chain is built from TRBV29-1 and TRBJ1-2, with D possibly being TRBD1 (5 bases). There are 16 residues in the CDR3. Per germline, CDR1 SQVTM and CDR2 ANQGSEA. Between the trimmed V and J ends, which lost 4 bases and 1 base, there was a span of 19 bases. This CDR3 reads CSVATIGHPLNYGYTF. Written as DNA, the CDR3 is TGCAGCGTTGCAACGATTGGACACCCACTTAACTATGGCTACACCTTC.

The chain couples TRBV4-1 to TRBJ2-1, with 7 positions matching TRBD1. Germline V gives CDR1 MGHRA, CDR2 YSYEKL. With 9 bases clipped from V and 0 bases from J, the junction kept 8 bases outside the gene matches. The CDR3 extends over 15 amino acids. The CDR3 DNA follows: TGCGCCAGAAGGTCCCGGGACAGCTCCTACAATGAGCAGTTCTTC. Translating it yields CARRSRDSSYNEQFF.

The rearrangement joins TRBV7-3 to TRBJ2-3, with no clear D. Germline values: CDR1 SGHTA, CDR2 FQGTGA. The V and J ends lost 2 bases and 6 bases respectively, with 15 bases between them. The CDR3 extends over 15 amino acids. The DNA of the CDR3 is TGTGCCAGCAGCTTAGGTTGGCCAGAACCGGATACGCAGTATTTT. Its protein is CASSLGWPEPDTQYF. The whole variable domain, filled in from reference TRBV7-3 and TRBJ2-3, reads GAGVSQTPSNKVTEKGKYVELRCDPISGHTALYWYRQSLGQGPEFLIYFQGTGAADDSGLPNDRFFAVRPEGSVSTLKIQRTERGDSAVYLCASSLGWPEPDTQYFGPGTRLTVL.

This rearrangement joins TRBV10-1 to TRBJ2-5; 12 bases are a match to TRBD2. The trim removed 2 bases at V and 5 bases at J, leaving 12 bases unmatched. This CDR3 is built from 18 residues. Germline values: CDR1 WNHNN, CDR2 SYGVQD (reference sequence). Here the CDR3 DNA reads TGCGCCAGCAGTGAGCCGCAGACTAGCGGGGGCCCAGGGGAGACCCAGTACTTC. Translation: CASSEPQTSGGPGETQYF.

CDR3 nucleotides: TGTGCCAGCAGTTACGGGGGGACCGATTTTACAGATACGCAGTATTTT. Protein product: CASSYGGTDFTDTQYF. The rearrangement uses TRBV2 and TRBJ2-3, with 7 positions matching TRBD2. Germline V gives CDR1 SNHLY, CDR2 FYNNEI. J was trimmed by 3 bases and V by 5 bases; bases with no gene match: 11. This CDR3 region has 16 residues.

V gene TRBV6-1 combines with J gene TRBJ2-5; D gene unclear. Germline V gene data show CDR1 as MNHNS and CDR2 as SASEGT. The CDR3 contains 13 residues. The ends were cut back, 6 bases at V and 2 bases at J, with 10 bases in the middle. CDR3 region: CASRSQPQETQYF. The CDR3 coding sequence is TGTGCCAGCAGGTCACAGCCTCAAGAGACCCAGTACTTC.

J is TRBJ2-7 and V is TRBV7-8; D is perhaps TRBD2 (6 bases). V was shortened by 0 bases and J by 3 bases, with 18 bases between the two germline ends. The germline V gene encodes CDR1 SGHVS and CDR2 FQNEAQ. The CDR3 is 17 residues long. CDR3 in amino acids: CASSLAAAGNNYYEQYF. The CDR3 DNA reads TGTGCCAGCAGCTTAGCTGCCGCGGGAAATAATTACTACGAGCAGTACTTC.

The gene calls are TRBV6-6 and TRBJ1-2, with D possibly TRBD1 on 5 matching bases. The germline V gene has CDR1 MNHNY and CDR2 SVGAGI (reference sequence). This CDR3 region has 14 residues. V was pared by 6 bases and J by 2 bases, with 13 bases between. The CDR3: CASSYRRENYGYTF. The CDR3 DNA is TGTGCCAGCAGCTACCGCAGGGAAAACTATGGCTACACCTTC.

The V and J genes are TRBV5-6 and TRBJ1-5, with D perhaps TRBD1 (6 bases). V was trimmed by 3 bases and J by 5 bases, leaving 18 bases between them. The germline V gene has CDR1 SGHDT and CDR2 YYEEEE. This CDR3 spans 16 amino acids. CDR3 coding DNA: TGTGCCAGCAGCTGGGTTACAGGGTTAGTCGATCAGCCCCAGCATTTT. It specifies CASSWVTGLVDQPQHF.

V usage is TRBV6-1 and J usage is TRBJ1-6; D ambiguous. The germline gives CDR1 MNHNS, CDR2 SASEGT. The germline V and J ends were trimmed by 4 bases and 0 bases, with 4 bases remaining between them. The length of the CDR3 is 14 residues. CDR3 bases: TGTGCCAGCAGTGTAGACTCCTATAATTCACCCCTCCACTTT. Its translation: CASSVDSYNSPLHF.

The J gene is TRBJ2-1, the V gene TRBV7-3; TRBD2 matches 13 bases. CDR3 length: 13 residues. The germline V gene encodes CDR1 SGHTA and CDR2 FQGTGA. After removal of 5 bases from V and 14 bases from J, the junction contained 6 bases not matched to a gene. CDR3 loop: CASSLGTSGEEFF. DNA for the CDR3: TGTGCCAGCAGCCTCGGGACTAGCGGGGAAGAGTTCTTC.

The chain recombines TRBV4-1 with TRBJ2-7; D is perhaps TRBD2 (6 bases). From germline, CDR1 is MGHRA and CDR2 YSYEKL. With 5 bases removed from V and 5 bases from J, the gap between germline ends came to 13 bases. This CDR3 spans 13 amino acids. The CDR3 protein is CASSSRRGNEQYF. The CDR3 DNA reads as TGCGCCAGCAGCTCAAGGAGGGGAAACGAGCAGTACTTC.

The rearrangement links TRBV29-1 to TRBJ2-3; D is undetermined. V lost 6 bases to trimming and J lost 4 bases, with 8 bases between them. The CDR3 spans 11 residues. CDR1 is SQVTM, CDR2 ANQGSEA, per germline. Here the CDR3 reads CSVATADTQYF. CDR3 nucleotide sequence: TGCAGCGTCGCAACAGCAGATACGCAGTATTTT.

The chain employs TRBV19 and TRBJ2-1; TRBD2 agrees at 9 bases. This CDR3 comprises 15 residues. Germline V gene lookup returns CDR1 LNHDA and CDR2 SQIVND (reference sequence). V was pared by 7 bases and J by 2 bases, with 6 bases of the junction left unmatched. Written as DNA, the CDR3 is TGTGCCAGTATTCGCGGGGGGGGTACCTACAATGAGCAGTTCTTC. Amino acids: CASIRGGGTYNEQFF.